This is a list of T cell receptor beta chains from one sample in a study of shared clonotypes between healthy human individuals. TCRdb keeps only in-frame clones here, not all; method: immunoSEQ multiplex PCR. The table has over 1.5 million clones, nearly 99% seen once. The specimen sequenced was naive CD4+ T cells sorted from blood. These receptors came from a man aged 25-45 years in good health. CDR3s include the opening cysteine and the closing phenylalanine or tryptophan. A D gene is named only where the DNA matches it firmly. Only part of the rows carry a size: once, few, many, or a class if the clone is expanded.

V: TRBV10-3; D: .; J: TRBJ2-7; size: .; CDR3: CAISDNSSGEQYF; DNA: TGTGCCATCAGCGACAATTCTTCGGGCGAGCAGTACTTC
V: TRBV5-6; D: .; J: TRBJ2-2; size: .; CDR3: CASSLVYNTGELFF; DNA: TGTGCCAGCAGCTTAGTCTACAACACCGGGGAGCTGTTTTTT
V: TRBV11-2; D: .; J: TRBJ1-1; size: .; CDR3: CASSFSRLGAASTEAFF; DNA: TGTGCCAGCAGCTTCTCCAGGTTGGGGGCAGCTAGCACTGAAGCTTTCTTT
V: TRBV9; D: .; J: TRBJ1-3; size: .; CDR3: CASSPHPAKENTIYF; DNA: TGTGCCAGCAGCCCGCACCCCGCCAAGGAGAACACCATATATTTT
V: TRBV28; D: .; J: TRBJ1-5; size: .; CDR3: CASSSRGGHGGNQPQHF; DNA: TGTGCCAGCAGTTCCCGGGGAGGCCACGGGGGCAATCAGCCCCAGCATTTT
V: TRBV29-1; D: .; J: TRBJ1-1; size: .; CDR3: CSVGPRSTEAFF; DNA: TGCAGCGTTGGCCCTCGGAGCACTGAAGCTTTCTTT
V: TRBV5-1; D: TRBD2; J: TRBJ2-7; size: .; CDR3: CASSPGTTYEQYF; DNA: TGCGCCAGCAGCCCTGGGACTACCTACGAGCAGTACTTC
V: TRBV5-1; D: .; J: TRBJ2-3; size: .; CDR3: CASSLERSADTQYF; DNA: TGCGCCAGCAGCTTGGAAAGAAGCGCAGATACGCAGTATTTT
V: TRBV2; D: .; J: TRBJ1-1; size: .; CDR3: CASSDMGNTEAFF; DNA: TGTGCCAGCAGTGATATGGGAAACACTGAAGCTTTCTTT
V: TRBV9; D: .; J: TRBJ2-1; size: .; CDR3: CASSKRDFYNEQFF; DNA: TGTGCCAGCAGCAAACGGGACTTCTACAATGAGCAGTTCTTC
V: TRBV11-2; D: .; J: TRBJ1-1; size: .; CDR3: CASSLEVPGAGSEAFF; DNA: TGTGCCAGCAGCTTAGAGGTCCCAGGGGCAGGATCTGAAGCTTTCTTT
V: TRBV2; D: TRBD2; J: TRBJ2-5; size: .; CDR3: CARSSGREETQYF; DNA: TGTGCCAGGAGTAGCGGGAGAGAAGAGACCCAGTACTTC
V: TRBV18; D: TRBD1; J: TRBJ2-3; size: .; CDR3: CASSLTDRGRSTDTQYF; DNA: TGTGCCAGCTCACTGACCGACAGGGGGCGATCCACAGATACGCAGTATTTT
V: TRBV18; D: .; J: TRBJ2-1; size: once; CDR3: CASSPRDPNYNEQFF; DNA: TGTGCCAGCTCACCAAGGGACCCTAACTACAATGAGCAGTTCTTC
V: TRBV7-9; D: TRBD1; J: TRBJ2-2; size: .; CDR3: CASSSLDRENTGELFF; DNA: TGTGCCAGCAGCTCCCTGGACAGGGAAAACACCGGGGAGCTGTTTTTT
V: TRBV27; D: TRBD1; J: TRBJ2-3; size: .; CDR3: CASSFQGARTDTQYF; DNA: TGTGCCAGCAGCTTTCAGGGGGCGCGGACAGATACGCAGTATTTT
V: TRBV6-5; D: .; J: TRBJ2-7; size: .; CDR3: CASSPSGSSYEQYF; DNA: TGTGCCAGCAGCCCCAGTGGTTCCTCCTACGAGCAGTACTTC
V: TRBV18; D: .; J: TRBJ2-2; size: .; CDR3: CASSPFRGDKGFTGELFF; DNA: TGTGCCAGCTCACCATTTCGCGGGGACAAAGGGTTCACCGGGGAGCTGTTTTTT
V: TRBV19; D: .; J: TRBJ2-7; size: .; CDR3: CASSAQGYEQYF; DNA: TGTGCCAGTAGTGCACAGGGATACGAGCAGTACTTC
V: TRBV7-2; D: .; J: TRBJ2-5; size: .; CDR3: CASRASGTRGGGETQYF; DNA: TGTGCCAGCAGGGCCTCCGGGACCCGCGGAGGAGGCGAGACCCAGTACTTC
V: TRBV9; D: TRBD1; J: TRBJ2-7; size: .; CDR3: CASSVGQANFYEQYF; DNA: TGTGCCAGCAGCGTGGGACAGGCGAACTTCTACGAGCAGTACTTC